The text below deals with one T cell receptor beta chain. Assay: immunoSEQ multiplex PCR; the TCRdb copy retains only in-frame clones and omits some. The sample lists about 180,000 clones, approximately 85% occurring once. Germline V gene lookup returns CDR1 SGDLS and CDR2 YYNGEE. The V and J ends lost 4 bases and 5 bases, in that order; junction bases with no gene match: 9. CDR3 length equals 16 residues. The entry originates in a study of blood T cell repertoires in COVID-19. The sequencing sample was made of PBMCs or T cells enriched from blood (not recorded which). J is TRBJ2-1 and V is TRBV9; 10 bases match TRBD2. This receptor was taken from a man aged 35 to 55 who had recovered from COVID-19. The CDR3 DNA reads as TGTGCCAGCAGCCTCCCTAGCGGGAGTAGGAACAATGAGCAGTTCTTC. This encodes CASSLPSGSRNNEQFF.